Sequencing of this T cell receptor (beta chain) was carried out in a study of Ad26.COV2.S vaccination and SARS-CoV-2 variants (dated by TCRdb to 2020 to 2023). For the wider study: Donors in the vaccine arm were drawn from COV1001, a phase I-IIa trial of Ad26.COV2.S in healthy adults that was multicentre, randomized, double-blind and placebo-controlled. Blinding of investigators to trial group allocation was maintained during experiments and outcome assessment. Participants in the trial were split at random into five groups of five each, receiving low-dose or high-dose Ad26.COV2.S once or twice, or else placebo on both occasions. Ad26.COV2.S was given intramuscularly at 5x10^10 or 1x10^11 viral particles, as a single shot or as two shots 56 days apart. The TCR-sequenced set comprised approximately 32 samples: approximately 19 Ad26.COV2.S vaccine recipients, 5 placebo recipients and 8 SARS-CoV-2 convalescent individuals. The specificity and breadth of SARS-CoV-2-reactive T cell receptors after Ad26.COV2.S vaccination were assessed by TCRbeta repertoire sequencing.

The sample's treatment or condition, from its label and the paper: roughly 20 received Ad26.COV2.S at low or high dose, single or two shots; about five received placebo; per-sample allocation not given. For vaccine and placebo recipients, repertoires were sequenced using samples collected on day 63 after the first injection. In Cohort 1b, 25 to 30 adults aged 18-55 years were enrolled at a single site in Boston, USA, between 29 July and 7 August 2020. Ad26.COV2.S was a replication-incompetent adenovirus type 26 vector that expressed a prefusion-stabilized SARS-CoV-2 spike protein derived from the original Wuhan strain. General findings and caveats noted by the study authors: Vaccine and placebo recipients had similar non-spike TCR breadth, a finding consistent with the vaccine containing only spike. Comparing responses between vaccine doses or regimens was not something the study was powered to do. Spike-specific TCR breadth was higher in Ad26.COV2.S recipients than in placebo recipients (P = 0.0014). The authors noted that total T cell responses may have been underestimated by the TCR breadth and depth analyses. Substantial breadth of spike-specific CD8+ and CD4+ T cell responses was reported after vaccination.

The immunoSEQ Assay was used to sequence TCRbeta CDR3 regions. After extraction, genomic DNA underwent amplification by bias-controlled multiplex PCR, followed by high-throughput sequencing. The paper's processing steps were these. To quantify the absolute abundance of every unique TCRbeta CDR3 region, sequences were collapsed and filtered. T cell fraction was estimated by normalizing TCRbeta template counts to usable DNA, with usable DNA measured through amplification of reference genes found in all nucleated cells. Repertoire TCRs were annotated as SARS-CoV-2-specific by exact matching of V gene, CDR3 amino acid sequence and J gene to a known reactive TCR set. The reference SARS-CoV-2 TCR set was derived from MIRA and filtered for enrichment in COVID-19-positive ImmuneCODE repertoires, a step that removed public or cross-reactive TCRs. Drawing on the MIRA antigens, annotated TCRs were analysed further at the level of specific ORF or position within ORF. Breadth was defined as annotated unique rearrangements over total unique productive rearrangements; depth was the summed frequency of those rearrangements. Group comparisons of TCR breadth used two-sided Wilcoxon rank-sum tests. The clones in this table, taken by TCRdb from immuneACCESS, are in-frame only. Not every clone is retained; where verified, under half of the shortfall comes from an unresolved V gene, and the cause of the rest is unknown. That table furnishes V, J and clone size, whereas the DNA furnished D and trimming. In this sample the table shows over 400,000 clones, around 93% of which occur a single time. About 1.7% of the sample comes from the top ten.

As to this clone: What antigen it recognizes has not been identified. Base-call qualities are not available, and no considerably larger clone is one nucleotide away.

This receptor was identified in a person aged 18-65 years who received the Ad26.COV2.S COVID-19 vaccine or a placebo. Specimen: peripheral blood, collected in a trial of Ad26.COV2.S vaccine versus placebo.

The DNA reads TGTGCCATCAGCCGGGACAGGGCTAATCAGCCCCAGCATTTT. Translated, this gives CAISRDRANQPQHF. The rearrangement combines TRBV10-3 with TRBJ1-5; TRBD1 lines up with 9 middle nucleotides. The CDR3 runs 14 residues from the cysteine to the phenylalanine. This entry keeps only the CDR3 DNA: 42 bases, framed from base 1. CDR1 and CDR2, per the germline V gene, are ENHRY and SYGVKD. The V end gives up 6 bases and the J end 4 bases, leaving 4 bases in the junction not matched to a gene.